The present T cell receptor beta chain was sequenced within a study of blood T cell repertoires in COVID-19. Enrollees, about 18 to 89 years old, lived in 20 to 25 US areas. Germline CDR1 is DFQATT and CDR2 is SNEGSKA (reference sequence). The V gene lost 3 bases and the J gene lost 7 bases, with 13 bases spanning the gap. This CDR3 comprises 13 residues. Authors' data handling: Scientists estimated how many nucleated cells there were by amplifying reference gene primers. The data were produced by immunoSEQ multiplex PCR, yet TCRdb's version contains in-frame clones alone and is incomplete. V and J calls and clone size come straight from that table; D and trimming were deduced from the DNA. Among about 370,000 clones listed, just under 90% were seen once.

The TCR originated in a woman in her 30s who had recovered from COVID-19. V and J are TRBV20-1 and TRBJ1-3; the D is unclear. The sequenced sample consisted of PBMCs or T cells enriched from blood (not recorded which). CDR3 nucleotide sequence: TGCAGTGCTAGTTCTGGGTCTAGGAACACCATATATTTT. This encodes CSASSGSRNTIYF.